This T cell receptor beta chain was documented in a study of radiation and T cells in renal cell carcinoma. Sequenced by immunoSEQ multiplex PCR; TCRdb stores in-frame clones only, minus some. Here the sample spans some 120,000 clones, roughly 77% being singletons. The time point: blood 2 weeks post-SBRT. Sample treatment: 15 Gy SBRT to primary tumor, nephrectomy 4 weeks later. Study-wide results and limits: Top tumor clonotypes rose in blood 2 weeks post-radiation, then contracted.

Worth noting for this clone: Its antigen is as yet unknown.

Trimming removed 3 bases at V and 4 bases at J, with 13 bases between. In germline, CDR1 is MNHEY, CDR2 SMNVEV (reference sequence). The CDR3 has 15 residues. The source is a woman aged 55-75 years with renal cell carcinoma. Source: blood, taken from a patient whose treatment included radiotherapy and nephrectomy. The chain combines TRBV27 with TRBJ2-1, with D possibly TRBD1 on 6 matching bases. CDR3 loop: CASSFGNGQYNEQFF. CDR3 nucleotide sequence: TGTGCCAGCAGTTTCGGAAACGGACAGTACAATGAGCAGTTCTTC.